Detailed here is one T cell receptor beta chain. The antigen is undetermined. Sequencing used immunoSEQ multiplex PCR; TCRdb keeps in-frame clones, though not all of them. The repertoire holds 69,000 or so clones, with approximately 90% as singletons. The sample is drawn from a study of OX40 agonist ivuxolimab in advanced cancers. As for the study in general: Ivuxolimab, which patients received intravenously every 2 weeks, was dosed at 0.01 to 10 mg/kg. Earlier anti-PD-1, anti-PD-L1 or anti-CTLA-4 therapy was permitted; under 50% had received some.

Sampling times: baseline, cycle 4 day 1, cycle 7 day 1. Regarding the study as a whole: Normalized T-cell clonal expansion was also low in some nonresponders.

Germline V lookup: CDR1 LNHDA, CDR2 SQIVND (reference sequence). Trimming cost V 6 bases and J 3 bases, with 14 bases left between them. The CDR3 runs to 15 residues. The V call is TRBV19, the J call TRBJ2-2, with D perhaps matching TRBD1 or TRBD2 (6 bases each). Source: CD4+ or CD8+ T cells sorted from blood, taken in a trial of the OX40 agonist ivuxolimab. This TCR derives from an adult with an advanced solid tumor such as melanoma, head and neck, liver or kidney cancer. The CDR3 nucleotides read TGTGCCAGTAGAGAAAGGGGGGCGGACACCGGGGAGCTGTTTTTT. Amino acids: CASRERGADTGELFF.